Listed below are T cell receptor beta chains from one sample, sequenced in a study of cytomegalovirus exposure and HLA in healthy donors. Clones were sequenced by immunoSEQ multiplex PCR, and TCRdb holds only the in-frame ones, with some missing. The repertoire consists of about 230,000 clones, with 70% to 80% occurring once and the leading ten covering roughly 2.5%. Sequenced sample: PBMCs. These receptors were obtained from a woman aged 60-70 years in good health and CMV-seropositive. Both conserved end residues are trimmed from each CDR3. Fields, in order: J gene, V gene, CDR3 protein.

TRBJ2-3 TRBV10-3 AISKDSSQDTQY
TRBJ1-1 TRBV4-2 ASSQEWHNGRAF
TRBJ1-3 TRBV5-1 ASSLSPGASGNTIY
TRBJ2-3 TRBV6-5 ASFTPGTDTQY
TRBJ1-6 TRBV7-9 ASSLVEGASYNSPLH
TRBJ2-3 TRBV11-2 ASSLGGRGNTQY
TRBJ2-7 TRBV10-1 ASMPGLAAFSSYEQY
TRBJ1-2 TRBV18 ASSPTGSRTQYGYT
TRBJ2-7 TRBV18 ASSLTGPEQY
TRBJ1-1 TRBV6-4 ASSEPTANTEAF
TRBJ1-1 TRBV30 AWKHTGGSQAF
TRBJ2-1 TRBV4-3 ASSQGGQNNEQF
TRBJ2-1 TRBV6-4 ASSGPDREQF
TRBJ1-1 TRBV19 ASSMIDRVNTEAF
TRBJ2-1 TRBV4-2 ASSRRGSVAATYNEQF
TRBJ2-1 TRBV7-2 ASSQSTGGPWEQF
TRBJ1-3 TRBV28 ASSPQKNTIY
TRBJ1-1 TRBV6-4 ASSEAGGTEAF
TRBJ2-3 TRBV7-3 ASSPQGPGADTQY
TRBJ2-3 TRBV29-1 SVVSFTDTQY
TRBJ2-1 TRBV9 ASTGRRLTSYNEQF
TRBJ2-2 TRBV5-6 ASSLVGIGDGELF
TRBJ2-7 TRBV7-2 ASEPGQRVSEQY
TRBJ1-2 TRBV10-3 AVGQSTTNYGYT
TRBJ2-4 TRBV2 ASSELAGAEVIQY
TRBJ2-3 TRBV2 ASSLAGGPADTQY
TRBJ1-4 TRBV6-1 ASRGQGWTNEKLF
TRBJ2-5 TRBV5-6 ASSLGQGVQETQY
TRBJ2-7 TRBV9 ASSVGTFRQNYEQY
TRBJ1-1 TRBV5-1 ASSLDRYDRGEAF
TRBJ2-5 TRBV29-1 SAFLGLPGRIETQY
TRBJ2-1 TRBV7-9 ADSLAGRGNEQF
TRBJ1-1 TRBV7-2 ASEEQGINTEAF
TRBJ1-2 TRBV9 ASSVIENYGYT
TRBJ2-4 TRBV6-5 ASSSTGFPHKNIQY
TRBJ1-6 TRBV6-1 ASSPDWTGSPLH
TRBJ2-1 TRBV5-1 ASRLENNEQF
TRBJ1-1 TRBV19 ASTGGRIKNTEAF
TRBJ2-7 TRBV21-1 ASSNYRTYEQY
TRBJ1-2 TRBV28 ASSFEENRGYT
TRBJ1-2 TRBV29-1 SVKGGIRYGYT
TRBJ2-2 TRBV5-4 ASSSPGQWGPGELF
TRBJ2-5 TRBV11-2 ASSLVRETQY
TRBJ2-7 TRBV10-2 ASTPRGRARYEQY
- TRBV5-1 ASRTGTGSSYEQY
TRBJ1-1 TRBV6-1 ASSDRGIQIEAF
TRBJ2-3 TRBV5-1 ASSLAGGGGPGGTDTQY
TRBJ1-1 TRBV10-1 ASSEDRAGGTEAF
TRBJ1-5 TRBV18 ASSPGQGRTREPQH
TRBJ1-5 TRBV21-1 ASSLGQGKRQPQH
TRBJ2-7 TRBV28 ASSFGGREQY
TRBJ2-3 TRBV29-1 SVAGKQGRPDTQY